The 15 T cell receptor beta chains reported below all come from one sample, sequenced in a study of T cell changes during pregnancy in multiple sclerosis. Data came from immunoSEQ multiplex PCR; TCRdb stores just in-frame clones and leaves some out. The sample has about 59,000 clones; more than 85% are singletons. The material sequenced was CD8+ T cells from peripheral blood mononuclear cells, taken in the third trimester of pregnancy. Every receptor here comes from a female donor with multiple sclerosis, enrolled in a pregnancy study.

J is TRBJ2-2 and V is TRBV15; 8 nucleotides agree with TRBD1. CDR3 length: 15 residues. Unmatched junction bases numbered 7, after V lost 5 bases and J lost 5 bases. Germline V gives CDR1 LNHNV, CDR2 YYDKDF (reference sequence). The CDR3 sequence: CATSPGGWGTGELFF. CDR3 bases: TGTGCCACCAGCCCAGGGGGCTGGGGGACCGGGGAGCTGTTTTTT. Full variable domain (remainder filled in from reference TRBV15 and TRBJ2-2): DAMVIQNPRYQVTQFGKPVTLSCSQTLNHNVMYWYQQKSSQAPKLLFHYYDKDFNNEADTPDNFQSRRPNTSFCFLDIRSPGLGDTAMYLCATSPGGWGTGELFFGEGSRLTVL.

CDR3 in amino acids: CASSQQEQGSTDTQYF. The CDR3 DNA sequence: TGTGCCAGCAGCCAACAGGAACAGGGATCTACAGATACGCAGTATTTT. The chain links TRBV4-2 to TRBJ2-3, with TRBD1 as a possible D gene (6 bases). Between the trimmed V and J ends, which lost 2 bases and 3 bases, there was a span of 15 bases. The CDR3 has 16 residues. The germline V gene has CDR1 LGHNA and CDR2 YNFKEQ.

The chain has TRBV19 and TRBJ1-1, with 8 positions matching TRBD1. The junction had 8 bases not matched to a gene; V was cut back by 5 bases and J by 6 bases. The CDR3 loop spans 14 amino acids. Germline V gene lookup returns CDR1 LNHDA and CDR2 SQIVND (reference sequence). The CDR3 DNA reads as TGTGCCAGTAGTCAAGGACAGGGAAGGGCTGAAGCTTTCTTT. The encoded protein is CASSQGQGRAEAFF.

The J gene is TRBJ2-7, the V gene TRBV5-5; D ambiguous. The V gene's germline CDR1 is SGHKS and CDR2 YYEKEE (reference sequence). V was trimmed by 5 bases and J by 3 bases, leaving 18 bases between them. The CDR3 is 15 residues long. The CDR3 region has the DNA TGTGCCAGCAGTCTCGGCGGAAGCAGCTTCTACGAGCAGTACTTC. It translates to CASSLGGSSFYEQYF. The variable domain in full, completed from reference TRBV5-5 and TRBJ2-7, reads DAGVTQSPTHLIKTRGQQVTLRCSPISGHKSVSWYQQVLGQGPQFIFQYYEKEERGRGNFPDRFSARQFPNYSSELNVNALLLGDSALYLCASSLGGSSFYEQYFGPGTRLTVT.

The V gene is TRBV7-9, the J gene TRBJ2-2; TRBD1 aligns across 10 bases. In germline, CDR1 is SEHNR, CDR2 FQNEAQ (reference sequence). V lost 5 bases to trimming and J lost 5 bases; unmatched junction nucleotides: 8. This CDR3 has 16 amino acids. The CDR3 DNA reads as TGTGCCAGCAGCGAGCTACCGGGACAGGGGACCGGGGAGCTGTTTTTT. Its translation is CASSELPGQGTGELFF.

The CDR3 sequence: CASSGGTGDFETQYF. CDR3 sequence (DNA): TGCGCCAGCAGCGGGGGGACAGGGGACTTCGAGACCCAGTACTTC. V and J are TRBV4-3 and TRBJ2-5, with 10 nucleotides matching TRBD1. CDR1 and CDR2 (germline): LGHNA, YSLEER. The CDR3 contains 15 residues. The trim removed 5 bases at V and 5 bases at J, leaving 8 bases unmatched.

J is TRBJ2-7 and V is TRBV27; D is unclear. The CDR3 is 13 amino acids. The germline V gene has CDR1 MNHEY and CDR2 SMNVEV (reference sequence). V lost 4 bases, J lost 0 bases, and 7 bases lay in between. The CDR3 region has the DNA TGTGCCAGCAGTTACAGTCGCTCCTACGAGCAGTACTTC. Translating it yields CASSYSRSYEQYF.

The genes are TRBV7-2 and TRBJ2-7, with D perhaps TRBD2 (6 bases). CDR3 size: 14 residues. The V end was cut by 3 bases, the J end by 3 bases, with 12 bases between. Germline V gene data show CDR1 as SGHTA and CDR2 as FQGNSA. The CDR3 DNA sequence: TGTGCCAGCAGCTTTGCGGGACCCTTCTACGAGCAGTACTTC. Protein: CASSFAGPFYEQYF.

This rearrangement joins TRBV14 to TRBJ1-2; unclear D gene. V dropped 1 base and J dropped 7 bases, with 13 bases sitting between them. CDR1 is SGHDN and CDR2 is FVKESK in the germline V gene. This CDR3 is 14 amino acids long. CDR3: CASSQGPITPGYTF. DNA of the CDR3: TGTGCCAGCAGCCAAGGCCCCATCACTCCTGGCTACACCTTC.

The J gene is TRBJ2-7, the V gene TRBV13, with 12 bases lining up with TRBD2. The CDR3 has 14 amino acids. V shed 5 bases, J shed 6 bases, and the junction held 5 bases outside the gene matches. Per the germline V gene, CDR1 is PRHDT and CDR2 is FYEKMQ (reference sequence). CDR3 sequence reads: CASSPLAGGREQYF. Written as DNA, the CDR3 is TGTGCCAGCAGCCCACTAGCGGGAGGACGCGAGCAGTACTTC.

V and J are TRBV6-1 and TRBJ1-5, with 8 bases that match TRBD1. The germline gives CDR1 MNHNS, CDR2 SASEGT. V trimming: 1 base; J trimming: 6 bases; junction bases outside the gene matches: 5. CDR3 length: 15 amino acids. In DNA form, the CDR3 reads TGTGCCAGCAGTGAAGGGGAGGACAGGGCTCAGCCCCAGCATTTT. This sequence encodes CASSEGEDRAQPQHF.

The V gene is TRBV9, the J gene TRBJ1-5; D is perhaps TRBD1 (5 bases). CDR1 is SGDLS and CDR2 is YYNGEE in the germline V gene. The CDR3 extends over 14 amino acids. Trimming took off 3 bases at V and 3 bases at J, with 10 bases between the two ends. CDR3 sequence: CASSGAGSNQPQHF. The CDR3 nucleotides read TGTGCCAGCAGCGGGGCAGGGTCCAATCAGCCCCAGCATTTT.

V gene TRBV9 combines with J gene TRBJ2-3; 8 nucleotides match TRBD2. Per the germline V gene, CDR1 is SGDLS and CDR2 is YYNGEE. The CDR3 is 16 amino acids. The junction had 5 bases not matched to a gene; V was cut back by 0 bases and J by 2 bases. The CDR3 DNA follows: TGTGCCAGCAGCGTAGGGGCGGGGGGAATCACAGATACGCAGTATTTT. This gives the protein CASSVGAGGITDTQYF.

The V and J genes are TRBV10-3 and TRBJ2-7; the match to TRBD2 covers 14 bases. Losses at the gene ends were 0 bases for V and 4 bases for J; bases not matched to a gene: 8. Germline-derived CDR1 and CDR2 are ENHRY and SYGVKD. The CDR3 is 18 residues long. The CDR3 region is CAISESTGLAGGSYEQYF. CDR3 nucleotides: TGTGCCATCAGTGAGTCGACTGGACTAGCGGGAGGTTCTTACGAGCAGTACTTC.

This chain connects TRBV6-5 to TRBJ2-7; no clear D. Looked up from germline, CDR1 is MNHEY and CDR2 is SVGAGI. With 6 bases removed from V and 2 bases from J, the gap between germline ends came to 14 bases. The CDR3 length is 14 residues. The CDR3 nucleotides are TGTGCCAGCAGCTTAAGCGCTGGAGCCTACGAGCAGTACTTC. Its translation: CASSLSAGAYEQYF.